This TCR beta chain was recorded in a study of OX40 agonist ivuxolimab in advanced cancers. Patients with autoimmune history or systemic immunosuppression were excluded. Generated by immunoSEQ multiplex PCR, the TCRdb table keeps only in-frame clones and is missing some. The table includes approximately 49,000 clones, 81% detected once. This clone has only a few counts. V dropped 5 bases and J dropped 6 bases, with 10 bases sitting between them. The CDR3 consists of 12 residues. Germline CDR1 LGHNT, CDR2 FRNRAP. This specimen consisted of CD4+ or CD8+ T cells sorted from blood, obtained in a trial of the OX40 agonist ivuxolimab. This clonotype was sampled from an adult with an advanced solid tumor such as melanoma, head and neck, liver or kidney cancer. The chain carries TRBV12-5 and TRBJ1-1, with D possibly TRBD1 on 5 matching bases. The chain's CDR3 is CASGLGASEAFF. The CDR3 nucleotides are TGTGCTAGTGGTCTAGGGGCGTCTGAAGCTTTCTTT.